The present TCR beta chain was sequenced within a study of T cells in narcolepsy. Study-level background: Healthy controls were enrolled alongside patients with narcolepsy type 1 or type 2.

Study-level results: In some patient and control memory CD4+ samples, autoreactive clones were absent. Healthy controls reportedly lacked the autoreactive clonotypes serially found in patients' blood. Comparing one patient's CSF and blood CD4+ clonotypes highlighted HCRT- and TRIB2-specific autoreactive clonotypes.

Trimming left V 3 bases short and J 3 bases short, with 9 bases between. This CDR3 comprises 13 residues. CDR1 and CDR2 from the germline V gene are SGHNT and YYREEE (reference sequence). Clones were read by immunoSEQ multiplex PCR, and TCRdb kept only the in-frame ones, dropping some. The sample carries 30,000 or so clones, 65% to 90% recorded once. About this clone: No antigen is known for it.

V usage is TRBV5-4 and J usage is TRBJ1-2, with D unclear. Source material: CD45RA- memory CD4+ T cells from PBMCs. The sequence derives from a human donor with narcolepsy. DNA of the CDR3: TGTGCCAGCAGCTCGACACAATACTATGGCTACACCTTC. Encoded protein: CASSSTQYYGYTF.